Many counts were recorded for the clone carrying this T cell receptor beta chain. This may come from a read error, since a much larger clone is one base off. Amplification of TCR alpha and beta CDR3 regions from RNA used iRepertoire nested multiplex PCR. Each CDR3 protein is one row after TCRdb ran MiXCR on the multiplex PCR reads. The table lists approximately 3,000 distinct CDR3 sequences, around a sixth of them singletons. The source of the sample is a study of glioma-infiltrating T cells. The CDR3 extends over 12 amino acids. Looked up from germline, CDR1 is MNHNS and CDR2 is SASEGT. The V gene lost 7 bases and the J gene lost 0 bases, with 4 bases spanning the gap.

Sequencing used glioma tissue, nonneoplastic brain tissue, or PBMCs (not recorded which). The sequence derives from a human donor with low-grade glioma or glioblastoma, undergoing nonglioma brain surgery, or in good health (not recorded which). V is TRBV6-1 and J is TRBJ2-1; D is unclear. CDR3 sequence (DNA): TGTGCCAGCAAAGGCTCCTACAATGAGCAGTTCTTC. It translates to CASKGSYNEQFF.